The sequence of this TCR beta chain was determined in a study of cytomegalovirus exposure and HLA in healthy donors. Overall study results and limits: Testing in vitro showed a few CMV-associated chains specific for CMV antigens. Association with HLA alleles at 0.05 false discovery rate was found for roughly 17,000 TCR beta sequences in a later analysis.

Germline V gene data show CDR1 as SGHRS and CDR2 as YFSETQ. CDR3 size: 14 residues. The ends lost 4 bases at V and 5 bases at J; junction bases unmatched: 7. Concerning this clone: Its specificity is unknown. Other nucleotide sequences from this sample produce the same CDR3.

The PCR contained 60 Vbeta and 13 Jbeta primers. Profiling relied on immunoSEQ multiplex PCR, and the TCRdb table lists in-frame clones only, not all of them. The repertoire includes 180,000 or so clones, about four fifths of them detected once, and over 1.5% sits in the top ten. The sample consisted of PBMCs. The chain uses TRBV5-1 and TRBJ2-5; 8 bases are shared with TRBD2. The source of this sequence is a man aged 35 to 55 in good health and CMV-seronegative. The CDR3 is CASSAGGSQETQYF. The CDR3, as DNA: TGCGCCAGCAGCGCGGGGGGATCTCAGGAGACCCAGTACTTC.